One and the same sample provided the 8 T cell receptor beta chains below, sequenced in a study of blood T cell repertoires in COVID-19. Profiling relied on immunoSEQ multiplex PCR, and the TCRdb table lists in-frame clones only, not all of them. The repertoire consists of around 87,000 clones, with around four fifths occurring once and the leading ten covering 9.8%. Sequencing was done on a sample of peripheral blood. These receptor sequences come from a woman aged 80 or older with acute or convalescent COVID-19.

The chain recombines TRBV2 with TRBJ2-7, with 11 nucleotides matching TRBD2. Germline V gene data show CDR1 as SNHLY and CDR2 as FYNNEI. The length of the CDR3 is 14 residues. J lost 4 bases, V lost 6 bases, and 5 bases had no gene match. CDR3 nucleotide sequence: TGTGCCAGCAGACGTAGCGGGGGGGCATACGAGCAGTACTTC. It yields the protein CASRRSGGAYEQYF.

A few counts support this clone. This chain uses TRBV19 with TRBJ1-2, with 12 nucleotides matching TRBD1. V was clipped by 8 bases and J by 8 bases; unmatched bases: 9. CDR3 length: 14 amino acids. Germline CDR1 LNHDA, CDR2 SQIVND (reference sequence). The CDR3 bases are TGTGCCAGTGCCGGGACAGGGGGCAGAGGCGGCTACACCTTC. Translated, it gives CASAGTGGRGGYTF.

The chain links TRBV10-1 to TRBJ2-1; a possible D gene is TRBD2 (6 bases). V lost 0 bases, J lost 3 bases, and 27 bases lay in between. Germline CDR1 WNHNN, CDR2 SYGVQD (reference sequence). The CDR3 totals 21 residues. As DNA, the CDR3 is TGCGCCAGCAGTGAGTCGACTCTGGGACTCCCCCCCACAGCCGACTACAATGAGCAGTTCTTC. As protein: CASSESTLGLPPTADYNEQFF.

The chain couples TRBV6-2 or TRBV6-3 to TRBJ2-2, with 10 positions matching TRBD1. The CDR3 consists of 15 residues. V lost 6 bases, J lost 5 bases, and 6 bases stayed unmatched. Germline V lookup: CDR1 MNHEY, CDR2 SVGEGT. For the CDR3, the DNA is TGTGCCAGCAGCCGACAGGGGGCGGATACCGGGGAGCTGTTTTTT. The encoded protein is CASSRQGADTGELFF.

V and J are TRBV4-2 and TRBJ2-1; 12 bases line up with TRBD2. Germline V gene data show CDR1 as LGHNA and CDR2 as YNFKEQ. V lost 4 bases, J lost 7 bases, and 8 bases stayed unmatched. The CDR3 length is 16 residues. The CDR3 coding sequence is TGTGCCAGCAGCCCGCTAGCGGGGGGGCTTGGGAATGAGCAGTTCTTC. It encodes CASSPLAGGLGNEQFF.

This chain joins TRBV27 and TRBJ2-1; tentatively, D is TRBD2 (6 bases). Trimming pared 3 bases from V and 2 bases from J, leaving 11 bases between. The V gene's germline CDR1 is MNHEY and CDR2 SMNVEV (reference sequence). The CDR3 runs to 15 residues. In nucleotides, the CDR3 is TGTGCCAGCAGTTTGGAGGGGAGGACCTACAATGAGCAGTTCTTC. Protein product: CASSLEGRTYNEQFF.

The chain recombines TRBV15 with TRBJ2-2; 12 bases are shared with TRBD2. The V gene end was trimmed by 3 bases and the J gene end by 1 base; junction bases not matched to a gene: 9. CDR3 length: 19 residues. Germline CDR1 and CDR2: LNHNV and YYDKDF (reference sequence). The CDR3 sequence is CATSSAGLAGGLNTGELFF. DNA of the CDR3: TGTGCCACCAGCAGCGCCGGGCTAGCGGGGGGGTTGAACACCGGGGAGCTGTTTTTT.

Written as DNA, the CDR3 is TGTGCCAGCGCAACAGAGAACTATGGCTACACCTTC. It is translated as CASATENYGYTF. The rearrangement joins TRBV2 to TRBJ1-2, with no clear D. V was cut by 8 bases and J by 2 bases, with 9 bases left in between. Looked up from germline, CDR1 is SNHLY and CDR2 is FYNNEI. This CDR3 is built from 12 residues. The full variable domain, with the rest looked up from reference TRBV2 and TRBJ1-2, is EPEVTQTPSHQVTQMGQEVILRCVPISNHLYFYWYRQILGQKVEFLVSFYNNEISEKSEIFDDQFSVERPDGSNFTLKIRSTKLEDSAMYFCASATENYGYTFGSGTRLTVV.